Below, 10 T cell receptor beta chains from the same sample are listed, as sequenced in a study of shared clonotypes between healthy human individuals. Assay used: immunoSEQ multiplex PCR; TCRdb lists only in-frame clones, some missing. Of about 2.2 million clones detected, more than 85% appear once; the ten largest clones hold about 1.8%. Naive CD8 isolation took CD45RO-negative cells positively selected for CCR7 and excluded terminally differentiated effector memory CD45RA+ cells. Sequencing input: naive CD8+ T cells from PBMCs. Source of these receptors: a young man in good health. Some clones in this sample may be carry-over from other donors' samples.

Of note for this clone: An end of the junction does not agree with germline; a read error may underlie this. This chain links TRBV6-1 with TRBJ1-1; D unresolved. CDR3 length: 16 residues. Germline lookup yields CDR1 MNHNS and CDR2 SASEGT. The CDR3 DNA is TGTGCCGGCAGTGCGCAGGCTGGGTCAGGAGACACTGAAGCTTTCTTT. Translating gives CAGSAQAGSGDTEAFF.

The genes are TRBV11-3 and TRBJ2-1, with D unresolved. CDR1 SGHNT and CDR2 YENEEA come from the germline V gene. The CDR3 runs 14 residues. V was trimmed by 4 bases and J by 6 bases, leaving 13 bases between them. The CDR3: CASSSRTTFNEQFF. CDR3 nucleotide sequence: TGTGCCAGCAGCTCAAGGACCACGTTCAATGAGCAGTTCTTC. Based on the CDR3 plus reference TRBV11-3 and TRBJ2-1, the full variable domain is EAGVVQSPRYKIIEKKQPVAFWCNPISGHNTLYWYLQNLGQGPELLIRYENEEAVDDSQLPKDRFSAERLKGVDSTLKIQPAELGDSAVYLCASSSRTTFNEQFFGPGTRLTVL.

The gene calls are TRBV5-1 and TRBJ1-1; D call uncertain. The CDR3 is 18 amino acids. Germline values: CDR1 SGHRS, CDR2 YFSETQ. V lost 2 bases to trimming and J lost 0 bases, with 20 bases between them. The CDR3 is CASSLILASRRMNTEAFF. As DNA, the CDR3 is TGCGCCAGCAGCTTAATCCTGGCATCGAGACGGATGAACACTGAAGCTTTCTTT.

J is TRBJ2-1 and V is TRBV6-6, with 10 bases aligning to TRBD1. From germline, CDR1 is MNHNY and CDR2 SVGAGI (reference sequence). With 5 bases clipped from V and 4 bases from J, the junction kept 8 bases outside the gene matches. This CDR3 region has 16 residues. The CDR3 DNA reads as TGTGCCAGCAGTCCGGGGACAGGGGTTCCTTACAATGAGCAGTTCTTC. Its protein is CASSPGTGVPYNEQFF.

The chain is built from TRBV13 and TRBJ2-7, with 11 nucleotides matching TRBD1. V lost 5 bases and J lost 6; bases outside the gene matches: 6. This CDR3 contains 14 residues. Per germline, CDR1 PRHDT and CDR2 FYEKMQ (reference sequence). Here the CDR3 reads CASSTRDRGSEQYF. DNA of the CDR3: TGTGCCAGCAGCACCCGGGACAGGGGGAGCGAGCAGTACTTC.

The chain employs TRBV27 and TRBJ2-7, with 8 bases identical to TRBD1. This CDR3 region has 14 residues. Germline CDR1 reads MNHEY; CDR2 reads SMNVEV (reference sequence). The junction had 7 bases not matched to a gene; V was cut back by 6 bases and J by 3 bases. CDR3 sequence reads: CASRLTGAGYEQYF. DNA for the CDR3: TGTGCCAGCAGGCTGACAGGGGCCGGCTACGAGCAGTACTTC.

V is TRBV11-1 and J is TRBJ2-7; D not resolved. Looked up from germline, CDR1 is SGHAT and CDR2 is FQDESV (reference sequence). The CDR3 is 14 residues long. Deletions cut 3 bases from V and 1 base from J, with 10 bases between. CDR3 in amino acids: CASSFLVQSYEQYF. CDR3 in DNA: TGTGCCAGCAGCTTTCTTGTACAGTCCTACGAGCAGTACTTC. Using reference TRBV11-1 and TRBJ2-7 for the parts outside the CDR3, the full variable domain is EAEVAQSPRYKITEKSQAVAFWCDPISGHATLYWYRQILGQGPELLVQFQDESVVDDSQLPKDRFSAERLKGVDSTLKIQPAELGDSAMYLCASSFLVQSYEQYFGPGTRLTVT.

The chain carries TRBV21-1 and TRBJ1-5; TRBD1 is the table's D call, not checked against the DNA. TRBV21-1 has pseudogene status. This CDR3 comprises 14 residues. The CDR3: CASSFCSVNQPQHF. In DNA, the CDR3 is TGTGCCAGCAGTTTTTGCAGTGTCAATCAGCCCCAGCATTTT.

Worth noting for this clone: Within the sample, other DNA sequences also encode this same CDR3. Written as DNA, the CDR3 is TGTGCCAGCAGCTTATCAAGCTCCTACGAGCAGTACTTC. Its translation: CASSLSSSYEQYF. The rearrangement joins TRBV7-9 to TRBJ2-7; D unclear. This CDR3 has 13 amino acids. Germline CDR1 SEHNR, CDR2 FQNEAQ (reference sequence). The V end was cut by 2 bases, the J end by 0 bases, with 5 bases between. The full variable domain, its missing parts supplied by reference TRBV7-9 and TRBJ2-7, is DTGVSQNPRHKITKRGQNVTFRCDPISEHNRLYWYRQTLGQGPEFLTYFQNEAQLEKSRLLSDRFSAERPKGSFSTLEIQRTEQGDSAMYLCASSLSSSYEQYFGPGTRLTVT.

The chain links TRBV19 to TRBJ2-7, with 15 bases identical to TRBD2. CDR1 is LNHDA, CDR2 SQIVND, per germline (reference sequence). This CDR3 region has 15 residues. V lost 3 bases to trimming and J lost 4 bases; unmatched junction nucleotides: 1. The CDR3: CASSMGLAGGYEQYF. The DNA for the CDR3 is TGTGCCAGTAGTATGGGACTAGCGGGAGGTTACGAGCAGTACTTC.